The clone carrying this TCR beta chain was observed a handful of times. What it binds is not known. The data originate from a study of cytomegalovirus exposure and HLA in healthy donors. The wider study: The approximately 670 first-cohort repertoires and the 95 to 150 validation repertoires shared the same platform, a later analysis reported.

Per the germline V gene, CDR1 is MRHNA and CDR2 is SNTAGT. The CDR3 is made up of 13 amino acids. With 3 bases removed from V and 7 bases from J, the gap between germline ends came to 7 bases. Data came from immunoSEQ multiplex PCR; TCRdb stores just in-frame clones and leaves some out. The profile shows roughly 50,000 clones, around 93% of them singletons. Regarding the study as a whole: In vitro testing confirmed a few CMV-associated chains as specific for CMV antigens.

The chain is built from TRBV6-4 and TRBJ1-6; D is ambiguous. What was sequenced was PBMCs. This sequence was found in a woman under 30 in good health and CMV-seropositive. The chain's CDR3 is CASSERANSPLHF. Written as DNA, the CDR3 is TGTGCCAGCAGTGAAAGAGCAAATTCACCCCTCCACTTT.